The rows below give T cell receptor beta chains drawn from one sample of a study of neurological immune-mediated disorders. TCRdb reanalysed the 5' RACE reads using MiXCR and keeps one entry per CDR3 protein. The sample lists tens of thousands of distinct CDR3 sequences; around 3% were seen once. Specimen: PBMCs. The receptors were gathered from a man aged 35 to 55 with multiple sclerosis. CDR3s include the opening cysteine and the closing phenylalanine or tryptophan. D genes are given only for firm matches. Some rows have no size entry. The others give once, few or many, or a class for an expanded clone.

j_call | d_call | v_call | clone_size | cdr3_aa | cdr3_nt
TRBJ2-5 | TRBD1 | TRBV20-1 | many | CSARQGEETQYF | TGCAGTGCCAGACAGGGGGAGGAGACCCAGTACTTC
TRBJ2-1 | TRBD2 | TRBV5-1 | many | CASSLVLAGAREQFF | TGCGCCAGCAGCCTCGTACTAGCGGGAGCACGCGAGCAGTTCTTC
TRBJ1-2 | TRBD1 | TRBV18 | many | CASSKTMDRGRGGYTF | TGTGCCAGCTCGAAAACTATGGACAGGGGGCGCGGAGGCTACACCTTC
TRBJ2-3 | TRBD2 | TRBV20-1 | many | CSAIRLAGGPTDTQYF | TGCAGTGCTATTCGTTTAGCGGGGGGGCCCACAGATACGCAGTATTTT
TRBJ1-3 | . | TRBV9 | many | CASSVGDVGDTIYF | TGTGCCAGCAGCGTAGGGGACGTCGGAGACACCATATATTTT
TRBJ1-1 | TRBD1 | TRBV6-1 | many | CASSKQGAQGTEAFF | TGTGCCAGCAGTAAACAGGGGGCGCAGGGCACTGAAGCTTTCTTT
TRBJ1-5 | . | TRBV10-3 | many | CAISDQGPDSNQPQHF | TGTGCCATCAGTGATCAGGGGCCCGATTCCAATCAGCCCCAGCATTTT
TRBJ1-1 | . | TRBV27 | many | CASSFARATNTEAFF | TGTGCCAGCAGTTTTGCCAGGGCCACAAACACTGAAGCTTTCTTT
TRBJ1-2 | . | TRBV12-3/TRBV12-4 | many | CASTLGVLLNYGYTF | TGTGCCAGCACCCTAGGGGTACTGCTTAACTATGGCTACACCTTC
TRBJ1-5 | TRBD1 | TRBV5-5 | many | CASGREGAGSQPQHF | TGTGCCAGCGGCAGGGAGGGGGCGGGTAGTCAGCCCCAGCATTTT
TRBJ2-3 | . | TRBV14 | many | CASSQAQGLDTQYF | TGTGCCAGCAGCCAAGCGCAGGGCTTGGATACGCAGTATTTT
TRBJ2-1 | TRBD2 | TRBV18 | few | CASTPRTSGKSSYNEQFF | TGTGCCAGCACACCAAGGACTAGCGGGAAGAGCTCCTACAATGAGCAGTTCTTC
TRBJ1-4 | . | TRBV20-1 | many | CSASQATNEKLFF | TGCAGTGCTAGCCAGGCAACTAATGAAAAACTGTTTTTT
TRBJ2-1 | . | TRBV10-3 | many | CAISVQLGDEQFF | TGTGCCATCAGTGTACAATTGGGGGATGAGCAGTTCTTC
TRBJ2-1 | . | TRBV5-1 | many | CASSQGGDSYNEQFF | TGCGCCAGCAGTCAGGGCGGGGATTCCTACAATGAGCAGTTCTTC
TRBJ1-3 | . | TRBV5-5 | many | CASSLVDDIGGNTIYF | TGTGCCAGCAGCTTGGTCGACGATATAGGAGGAAACACCATATATTTT
TRBJ1-1 | . | TRBV10-2 | . | CASSESGGWNTEAFF | TGCGCCAGCAGTGAGTCTGGCGGCTGGAACACTGAAGCTTTCTTT
TRBJ2-2 | . | TRBV7-9 | many | CASSLRDTGELFF | TGTGCCAGCAGCTTACGGGATACCGGGGAGCTGTTTTTT
TRBJ1-1 | TRBD1 | TRBV29-1 | many | CSVVDRGTIEAFF | TGCAGCGTTGTCGACAGGGGGACTATTGAAGCTTTCTTT
TRBJ1-2 | . | TRBV20-1 | many | CSATDSANYGYTF | TGCAGTGCTACGGACAGCGCTAACTATGGCTACACCTTC